This T cell receptor beta chain comes out of a study of shared clonotypes between healthy human individuals. The CDR3 contains 16 residues. Trimming took off 0 bases at V and 0 bases at J, with 9 bases between the two ends. The germline V gene encodes CDR1 LNHNV and CDR2 YYDKDF (reference sequence). Splitting of each subset's genomic DNA was done evenly across several immunoSEQ plates. Authors' analysis steps: Junction-only sequences without quality scores were provided by ImmunoSEQ, so filtering was different. Produced via immunoSEQ multiplex PCR; TCRdb's table is partial and in-frame only. V, J and clone size were drawn from that table, and D and trimming were deduced from the DNA. The sample lists about half a million clones; approximately 82% were seen once.

This TCR was recovered from a woman in her 40s in good health. Some clones in this sample may be carry-over from other donors' samples. The chain couples TRBV15 to TRBJ1-3; D is unresolved. Sequencing was done on a sample of PBMCs. CDR3 coding DNA: TGTGCCACCAGCAGAGATTGGCAAACCTCTGGAAACACCATATATTTT. Translating gives CATSRDWQTSGNTIYF.